Listed below are T cell receptor beta chains from one sample, sequenced in a study of early T cells in non-severe SARS-CoV-2 infection. TCRdb recomputed calls from the 5' RACE reads with MiXCR, one row per CDR3 protein. Among 64,000 or so distinct CDR3 sequences listed, 13% were seen once. Sequenced input: whole blood. The receptors originated from an adult who was a healthcare worker with PCR-confirmed SARS-CoV-2 infection or an uninfected control (not recorded which). Both conserved end residues are part of each CDR3. A D gene is named only where the DNA matches it firmly. Clone size is given for some rows only: seen once, a few or many times, or a class if the clone is expanded.

>TRBV2|16|NA|TRBD2|TRBJ2-5
TGTGCCAGCAGTGGACGCAGCGGGGGCCACGAGCAGACCCAGTACTTC
CASSGRSGGHEQTQYF
>TRBV30|14|many|NA|TRBJ1-6
TGTGCCTGGAGTGTAGGGCAGGGAAATTCACCCCTCCACTTT
CAWSVGQGNSPLHF
>TRBV6-2/TRBV6-3|11|few|TRBD1|TRBJ2-7
TGTGCCAGCCGACAGGGACAAGAGCAGTACTTC
CASRQGQEQYF
>TRBV6-1|17|few|NA|TRBJ1-5
TGTGCCAGCAGGTACGACCTTAGGACAGATAGCAATCAGCCCCAGCATTTT
CASRYDLRTDSNQPQHF
>TRBV4-3|15|NA|TRBD1|TRBJ1-1
TGCGCCAGCAGCCAAGAGACAGGGGGTTTCACTGAAGCTTTCTTT
CASSQETGGFTEAFF
>TRBV18|16|many|TRBD2|TRBJ2-1
TGTGCCAGCTCACCCCCGGGGGGAGGGCGATACAATGAGCAGTTCTTC
CASSPPGGGRYNEQFF
>TRBV5-1|15|many|NA|TRBJ2-4
TGCGCCAGCAGCTTGGGAGGGGCCAGGAAGGGCATTCAGTACTTC
CASSLGGARKGIQYF
>TRBV18|12|many|NA|TRBJ2-5
TGTGCCAGCAGCCCGGGACAAGAGACCCAGTACTTC
CASSPGQETQYF
>TRBV6-4|13|few|TRBD1|TRBJ1-1
TGTGCCAGCAGGCAACAGGGGGTCGCTGAAGCTTTCTTT
CASRQQGVAEAFF
>TRBV7-2|15|few|TRBD2|TRBJ2-5
TGTGCCAGCAGCATCTCCGGGACTACCCAAGAGACCCAGTACTTC
CASSISGTTQETQYF
>TRBV7-2|16|NA|NA|TRBJ2-6
TGTGCCAGCAGCTTAGGACGGGGCTCTGGGGCCAACGTCCTGACTTTC
CASSLGRGSGANVLTF
>TRBV12-3/TRBV12-4|16|NA|TRBD1|TRBJ2-6
TGTGCCAGCAGTCGACAGGGAGAATCTGGGGCCAACGTCCTGACTTTC
CASSRQGESGANVLTF
>TRBV6-1|16|few|NA|TRBJ2-7
TGTGCCAGCAGTGAACAGGGCGTCCCCATCTCCTACGAGCAGTACTTC
CASSEQGVPISYEQYF
>TRBV19|16|many|TRBD1|TRBJ2-2
TGTGCCAGTAGTTGGGACAGGGGCCCGAACACCGGGGAGCTGTTTTTT
CASSWDRGPNTGELFF
>TRBV2|11|NA|NA|TRBJ1-4
TGTGCCAGCAGTGAGAAGCTACGGAAATTTTTT
CASSEKLRKFF
>TRBV7-2|15|few|NA|TRBJ2-7
TGTGCCAGCAGCTCCTCGCGGGGCCTTTCCTACGAGCAGTACTTC
CASSSSRGLSYEQYF
>TRBV3-1|14|few|NA|TRBJ1-1
TGTGCCAGCAGCCAAGTGGGGGGCAACACTGAAGCTTTCTTT
CASSQVGGNTEAFF
>TRBV19|16|few|TRBD2|TRBJ2-1
TGTGCCAGTAGTATGAGGAGCGGGGGGGCCTACAATGAGCAGTTCTTC
CASSMRSGGAYNEQFF
>TRBV9|15|NA|NA|TRBJ2-3
TGTGCCAGCAGCGTAGGGCGGTCTAGCACAGATACGCAGTATTTT
CASSVGRSSTDTQYF
>TRBV30|12|many|NA|TRBJ2-2
TGTGCCTGGAGTGTAGGGGTCGGGGAGCTGTTTTTT
CAWSVGVGELFF
>TRBV9|15|NA|NA|TRBJ2-2
TGTGCCAGCAGCGTAGCGGGGATCGGGACCGGGGAGCTGTTTTTT
CASSVAGIGTGELFF
>TRBV11-2|13|few|NA|TRBJ2-3
TGTGCCAGCAGCTTGCGGGACACAGATACGCAGTATTTT
CASSLRDTDTQYF
>TRBV3-1|16|many|TRBD1|TRBJ1-6
TGTGCCAGCAGCCAGGACAGGGTTGGGGCATGGTCACCCCTCCACTTT
CASSQDRVGAWSPLHF
>TRBV5-5|14|few|NA|TRBJ2-7
TGTGCCAGCAGCTTTTGGCGGGGAAACTACGAGCAGTACTTC
CASSFWRGNYEQYF
>TRBV12-3/TRBV12-4|11|NA|NA|TRBJ2-7
TGTGCCAGCAGTTTAATGTACGAGCAGTACTTC
CASSLMYEQYF
>TRBV5-1|14|few|TRBD1|TRBJ1-2
TGCGCCAGCAGTCCCGGGACAGGGGACTATGGCTACACCTTC
CASSPGTGDYGYTF
>TRBV20-1|16|few|NA|TRBJ1-4
TGCAGTGCCAAGAGTGGACAGATTACAACTAATGAAAAACTGTTTTTT
CSAKSGQITTNEKLFF
>TRBV7-2|15|NA|NA|TRBJ1-5
TGTGCCAGCAGCCCCCAGGGGCTTAGCAATCAGCCCCAGCATTTT
CASSPQGLSNQPQHF
>TRBV27|17|NA|TRBD2|TRBJ2-3
TGTGCCAGCAGTTTAGTGCCTAGCGGACCCCCCACAGATACGCAGTATTTT
CASSLVPSGPPTDTQYF
>TRBV3-1|16|many|NA|TRBJ2-1
TGTGCCAGCAGCCAAGATAAGGCCATCCTGGGGGATGAGCAGTTCTTC
CASSQDKAILGDEQFF
>TRBV5-1|14|many|NA|TRBJ1-1
TGCGCCAGCAGCTCACGACTAAAGAACACTGAAGCTTTCTTT
CASSSRLKNTEAFF
>TRBV12-5|12|NA|NA|TRBJ2-2
TGTGCTAGTGGTCCTGGTCCCGGGGAGCTGTTTTTT
CASGPGPGELFF
>TRBV29-1|14|many|NA|TRBJ2-3
TGCAGCATAATGGGGGCAGGGGGCACAGATACGCAGTATTTT
CSIMGAGGTDTQYF
>TRBV7-2|15|medium-sized|NA|TRBJ2-5
TGTGCCAGCAGCCCAGTACTAGGGGACCAAGAGACCCAGTACTTC
CASSPVLGDQETQYF
>TRBV20-1|15|few|TRBD1|TRBJ1-5
TGCAGTGCTAGGGCAGGGGGCCTTAGCAATCAGCCCCAGCATTTT
CSARAGGLSNQPQHF
>TRBV4-2|13|NA|NA|TRBJ2-7
TGTGCCAGCAGCCAAGATATGTCGGGCGAGCAGTACTTC
CASSQDMSGEQYF
>TRBV5-4|14|NA|NA|TRBJ1-1
TGTGCCAGCAGCTTGGAGGCTGGGAACACTGAAGCTTTCTTT
CASSLEAGNTEAFF
>TRBV9|13|many|NA|TRBJ1-6
TGTGCCAGCAGCGTAGATGATAATTCACCCCTCCACTTT
CASSVDDNSPLHF
>TRBV7-9|16|many|TRBD2|TRBJ2-1
TGTGCCAGCAGCCACACCGGGACTAGCGCTTACAATGAGCAGTTCTTC
CASSHTGTSAYNEQFF
>TRBV6-2/TRBV6-3|18|many|TRBD2|TRBJ2-4
TGTGCCAGCAGTTACATAGCGGGGGACTTCCCAGCCAAAAACATTCAGTACTTC
CASSYIAGDFPAKNIQYF
>TRBV11-2|13|NA|NA|TRBJ1-1
TGTGCCAGCAGCCCCGGCAGGGACACTGAAGCTTTCTTT
CASSPGRDTEAFF
>TRBV7-2|15|NA|TRBD2|TRBJ2-2
TGTGCCAGCAGAAAGACTAGCGGGGCCCCCGGGGAGCTGTTTTTT
CASRKTSGAPGELFF
>TRBV10-1|14|many|NA|TRBJ2-7
TGCGCCAGCAGTGAACAGGGCAACTCCTACGAGCAGTACTTC
CASSEQGNSYEQYF
>TRBV7-9|13|few|NA|TRBJ1-2
TGTGCCAGCAGCGCAGGGGCTAACTATGGCTACACCTTC
CASSAGANYGYTF
>TRBV20-1|13|few|NA|TRBJ1-5
TGCAGTGCTAGGCAGGGGACCGGTCAGCCCCAGCATTTT
CSARQGTGQPQHF
>TRBV21-1|13|NA|NA|TRBJ2-7
TGTGCCAGCAGCCCGGGACTAGCGGTCGAGCAGTACTTC
CASSPGLAVEQYF
>TRBV6-4|15|many|TRBD2|TRBJ2-4
TGTGCCAGCAGTGACTCGACTAGCGGGGGAAACATTCAGTACTTC
CASSDSTSGGNIQYF
>TRBV19|16|many|TRBD1|TRBJ2-6
TGTGCCAGTAGTCCCCACAGGGGGGACGGGGCCAACGTCCTGACTTTC
CASSPHRGDGANVLTF
>TRBV4-1|16|many|TRBD1|TRBJ2-7
TGCGCCAGCAGCCAAGATTCGGGACAGCCTGCCTACGAGCAGTACTTC
CASSQDSGQPAYEQYF
>TRBV7-2|15|NA|NA|TRBJ1-6
TGTGCCAGCAGCCCCTATGAGGGTCCGACTTCACCCCTCCACTTT
CASSPYEGPTSPLHF
>TRBV20-1|14|NA|NA|TRBJ2-7
TGCAGTGCTCCTCCGGGACTGCGGACGGGCGAGCAGTACTTC
CSAPPGLRTGEQYF
>TRBV29-1|12|few|NA|TRBJ1-1
TGCAGCCTACATGACACGAACACTGAAGCTTTCTTT
CSLHDTNTEAFF
>TRBV7-2|15|few|NA|TRBJ2-7
TGTGCCAGCACCCCTGGGGCGGGGTTGCCCTACGAGCAGTACTTC
CASTPGAGLPYEQYF
>TRBV6-2/TRBV6-3|15|NA|NA|TRBJ2-3
TGTGCCAGCAGTTACGTGGAGACCAGCACAGATACGCAGTATTTT
CASSYVETSTDTQYF
>TRBV9|14|many|NA|TRBJ2-3
TGTGCCAGCAGCGTCGCCGATTGGGGAGATACGCAGTATTTT
CASSVADWGDTQYF
>TRBV12-3/TRBV12-4|13|few|NA|TRBJ2-3
TGTGCCAGCAGTACCTTCATAACAGATACGCAGTATTTT
CASSTFITDTQYF
>TRBV29-1|13|NA|TRBD1|TRBJ2-1
TGCAGCGTTGGGGACAGGGCGTACAATGAGCAGTTCTTC
CSVGDRAYNEQFF
>TRBV6-5|16|few|NA|TRBJ1-6
TGTGCCAGCAGTTTCAAGAAACAGGGTTATAATTCACCCCTCCACTTT
CASSFKKQGYNSPLHF
>TRBV2|13|many|NA|TRBJ2-5
TGTGCCAGCAGTGATCTGGGGGCAGAGACCCAGTACTTC
CASSDLGAETQYF
>TRBV12-5|12|NA|NA|TRBJ2-7
TGTGCTAGTGGTTTCTCAGGCTACGAGCAGTACTTC
CASGFSGYEQYF